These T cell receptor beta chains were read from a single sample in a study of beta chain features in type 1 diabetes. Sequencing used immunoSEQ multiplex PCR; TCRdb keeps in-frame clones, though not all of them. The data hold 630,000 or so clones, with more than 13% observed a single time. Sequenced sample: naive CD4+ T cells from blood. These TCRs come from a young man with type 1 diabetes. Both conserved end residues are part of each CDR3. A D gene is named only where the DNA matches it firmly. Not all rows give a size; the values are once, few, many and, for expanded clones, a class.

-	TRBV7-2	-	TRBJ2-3	CASCRGRQDTQYF	TGTGCCAGCTGTAGGGGAAGGCAGGATACGCAGTATTTT
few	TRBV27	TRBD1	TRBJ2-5	CASSRQGAIETQYF	TGTGCCAGCAGTCGACAGGGGGCGATTGAGACCCAGTACTTC
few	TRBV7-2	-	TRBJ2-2	CASSPRGPPGELFF	TGTGCCAGCAGCCCACGGGGCCCCCCCGGGGAGCTGTTTTTT
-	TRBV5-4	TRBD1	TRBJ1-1	CASSPDREDTEAFF	TGTGCCAGCAGCCCGGACAGGGAGGACACTGAAGCTTTCTTT
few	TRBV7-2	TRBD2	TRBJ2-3	CASLSGGTDTQYF	TGTGCCAGCCTCTCCGGGGGGACAGATACGCAGTATTTT
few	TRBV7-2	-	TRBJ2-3	CASSLGVGGKITDTQYF	TGTGCCAGCAGCTTAGGGGTGGGCGGGAAGATCACAGATACGCAGTATTTT
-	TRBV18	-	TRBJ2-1	CASSPGVGNEQFF	TGTGCCAGCTCACCCGGCGTAGGTAATGAGCAGTTCTTC
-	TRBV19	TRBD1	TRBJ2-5	CASSPDRGRGETQYF	TGTGCCAGTAGTCCGGACAGGGGGCGCGGAGAGACCCAGTACTTC
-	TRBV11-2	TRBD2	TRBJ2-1	CASSGQTSAHNEQFF	TGTGCCAGCAGCGGACAGACTAGCGCTCACAATGAGCAGTTCTTC
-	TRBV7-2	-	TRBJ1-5	CASSLWGQPQHF	TGTGCCAGCAGCTTGTGGGGACAGCCCCAGCATTTT
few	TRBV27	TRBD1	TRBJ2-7	CASSDSPGQDFYEQYF	TGTGCCAGCAGTGATTCTCCGGGACAGGATTTCTACGAGCAGTACTTC
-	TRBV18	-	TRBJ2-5	CASSLREETQYF	TGTGCCAGCTCACTCAGAGAAGAGACCCAGTACTTC
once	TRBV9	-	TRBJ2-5	CASSVATGRGETQYF	TGTGCCAGCAGCGTAGCTACGGGCAGAGGGGAGACCCAGTACTTC
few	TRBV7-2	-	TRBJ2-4	CASSYTGPNIQYF	TGTGCCAGCAGCTATACGGGTCCCAACATTCAGTACTTC
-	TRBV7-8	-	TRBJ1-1	CASSLPGGRRTEAFF	TGTGCCAGCAGCTTACCGGGCGGTCGACGGACTGAAGCTTTCTTT
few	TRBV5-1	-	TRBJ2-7	CASSPWTFSRSSYEQYF	TGCGCCAGCAGCCCTTGGACCTTTTCACGGAGCTCCTACGAGCAGTACTTC
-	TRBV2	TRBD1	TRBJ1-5	CASSVEQGGGQPQHF	TGTGCCAGCAGTGTCGAACAGGGGGGCGGTCAGCCCCAGCATTTT
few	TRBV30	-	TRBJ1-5	CAWSVGEQDRPQHF	TGTGCCTGGAGTGTGGGGGAACAGGACCGGCCCCAGCATTTT
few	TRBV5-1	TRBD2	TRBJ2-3	CASSLGLAGYTDTQYF	TGCGCCAGCAGCCTCGGACTAGCGGGATACACAGATACGCAGTATTTT
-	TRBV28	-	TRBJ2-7	CASRNQDEQYF	TGTGCCAGCAGGAACCAGGACGAGCAGTACTTC
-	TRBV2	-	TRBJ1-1	CASSAWETTEAFF	TGTGCCAGCAGTGCCTGGGAGACCACTGAAGCTTTCTTT
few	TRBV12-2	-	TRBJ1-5	CASRFFRGLGQPQHF	TGTGCAAGTCGCTTTTTCAGGGGGCTCGGGCAGCCCCAGCATTTT
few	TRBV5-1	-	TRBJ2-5	CASSLAGGETQYF	TGCGCCAGCAGCTTGGCAGGCGGGGAGACCCAGTACTTC
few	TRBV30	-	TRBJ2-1	CAWSPGSYNEQFF	TGTGCCTGGAGTCCAGGATCCTACAATGAGCAGTTCTTC
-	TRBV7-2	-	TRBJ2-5	CASSLAGRPGTQYF	TGTGCCAGCAGCTTAGCGGGGCGCCCAGGGACCCAGTACTTC
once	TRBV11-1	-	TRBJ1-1	CASSSRDGVGNTEAFF	TGTGCCAGCAGCTCTCGGGACGGGGTTGGGAACACTGAAGCTTTCTTT